The following is a T cell receptor beta chain sequence with its context. Its cognate antigen is unknown. With 9 bases clipped from V and 2 bases from J, the junction kept 5 bases outside the gene matches. Germline CDR1 reads MNHEY; CDR2 reads SMNVEV (reference sequence). The CDR3 loop spans 13 amino acids. The PCR was carried out with 60 Vbeta primers and 13 Jbeta primers. This table comes from immunoSEQ multiplex PCR, and its TCRdb copy is limited to in-frame clones, with some not included. This sample has around 180,000 clones, with 70% to 85% found just once. This specimen comes from a study of cytomegalovirus exposure and HLA in healthy donors. Study results and caveats: Association of a missense DCLRE1C variant with TCR beta V- and J-gene trimming was reported in a later analysis.

The receptor was isolated from a woman aged 40 to 55 in good health and CMV-seronegative. The chain employs TRBV27 and TRBJ2-7; TRBD1 agrees at 9 bases. The specimen was PBMCs. The CDR3 DNA follows: TGTGCCAGTGGGACAGGGAGGCCCTACGAGCAGTACTTC. Amino acids: CASGTGRPYEQYF.